The 10 T cell receptor beta chains reported below all come from one sample, sequenced in a study of cytomegalovirus exposure and HLA in healthy donors. PCR used 60 Vbeta primers and 13 Jbeta primers. Profiling relied on immunoSEQ multiplex PCR, and the TCRdb table lists in-frame clones only, not all of them. The sample yields around 130,000 clones, around 82% seen once. Material: PBMCs. The receptors were sampled from a middle-aged man in good health and CMV-seronegative.

The J gene is TRBJ2-3, the V gene TRBV7-2, with 8 bases identical to TRBD2. CDR3 length equals 16 residues. Germline CDR1 and CDR2: SGHTA and FQGNSA. With 3 bases clipped from V and 6 bases from J, the junction kept 11 bases outside the gene matches. This CDR3 is CASSFAGAGAKDTQYF. The CDR3 DNA reads TGTGCCAGCAGCTTCGCTGGAGCGGGAGCGAAGGATACGCAGTATTTT.

The chain couples TRBV10-2 to TRBJ2-5; 10 positions agree with TRBD1. CDR3 length: 12 residues. CDR1 and CDR2 from the germline V gene are WSHSY and SAAADI. Losses at the gene ends were 11 bases for V and 11 bases for J; bases not matched to a gene: 11. The CDR3 sequence: CAVGQGSGEQYF. Written as DNA, the CDR3 is TGCGCCGTGGGACAGGGGAGTGGTGAGCAGTACTTC.

This sequence joins TRBV19 and TRBJ1-2; D is possibly TRBD1 (5 bases). The CDR3 is made up of 12 amino acids. The germline gives CDR1 LNHDA, CDR2 SQIVND (reference sequence). Trimming shortened V by 7 bases and J by 4 bases, and 10 bases separated the two germline ends. The CDR3 protein is CASTSDSYGYTF. The CDR3 DNA is TGTGCCAGTACCTCCGACAGCTATGGCTACACCTTC.

The V gene is TRBV30, the J gene TRBJ1-1; maybe TRBD1 (6 bases). The germline gives CDR1 GTSNPN, CDR2 SVGIG (reference sequence). The CDR3 is made up of 14 amino acids. Trimming stripped 4 bases from V and 0 bases from J, with 12 bases between. The CDR3 here is CAWNTGTLNTEAFF. CDR3 in DNA: TGTGCCTGGAACACTGGGACATTGAACACTGAAGCTTTCTTT.

The chain recombines TRBV6-1 with TRBJ2-2, with 12 bases lining up with TRBD1. The CDR3 is 15 amino acids. The V and J ends lost 4 bases and 8 bases, in that order; junction bases with no gene match: 5. CDR1 and CDR2 (germline): MNHNS, SASEGT. This CDR3 reads CASSGGQGALGELFF. CDR3 bases: TGTGCCAGCAGTGGGGGACAGGGGGCGCTTGGGGAGCTGTTTTTT.

This chain links TRBV6-5 with TRBJ2-3; 7 nucleotides agree with TRBD1. The V gene end was trimmed by 5 bases and the J gene end by 6 bases; junction bases not matched to a gene: 5. CDR3 length: 13 amino acids. The V gene's germline CDR1 is MNHEY and CDR2 SVGAGI. The CDR3 loop reads CASSRTRGDTQYF. The CDR3 DNA reads TGTGCCAGCAGTCGGACCAGGGGGGATACGCAGTATTTT.

The rearrangement joins TRBV2 to TRBJ2-5; 12 bases are a match to TRBD2. CDR1 and CDR2 (germline): SNHLY, FYNNEI. The CDR3 length is 17 residues. With 7 bases clipped from V and 7 bases from J, the junction kept 16 bases outside the gene matches. CDR3 sequence: CASTPARASGRAGTQYF. In DNA form, the CDR3 reads TGTGCCAGCACCCCGGCTCGGGCTAGCGGGAGGGCCGGGACCCAGTACTTC.

The chain has TRBV18 and TRBJ2-1; the match to TRBD2 covers 7 bases. Germline lookup yields CDR1 KGHSH and CDR2 LQKENI. The J segment lost 3 bases and the V segment lost 3 bases, leaving 8 bases of the junction unmatched. The CDR3 consists of 16 residues. The CDR3 DNA is TGTGCCAGCTCACCGATTAGCGGGTCGGACTACAATGAGCAGTTCTTC. Translating it yields CASSPISGSDYNEQFF. Full variable domain (rest looked up from reference TRBV18 and TRBJ2-1): NAGVMQNPRHLVRRRGQEARLRCSPMKGHSHVYWYRQLPEEGLKFMVYLQKENIIDESGMPKERFSAEFPKEGPSILRIQQVVRGDSAAYFCASSPISGSDYNEQFFGPGTRLTVL.

This sequence joins TRBV7-2 and TRBJ1-1; D not certain. Trimming took 2 bases from V and 0 from J, leaving 10 bases between them. Per the germline V gene, CDR1 is SGHTA and CDR2 is FQGNSA. The CDR3 extends over 15 amino acids. The chain's CDR3 is CASSLPFTVNTEAFF. The DNA for the CDR3 is TGTGCCAGCAGCTTACCGTTTACAGTGAACACTGAAGCTTTCTTT.

This clone appeared a single time. The rearrangement uses TRBV10-2 and TRBJ1-1; 11 bases fit TRBD1. After removal of 3 bases from V and 4 bases from J, the junction contained 7 bases not matched to a gene. CDR1 and CDR2 (germline): WSHSY, SAAADI. CDR3 size: 16 residues. CDR3 sequence (DNA): TGCGCCAGCAGTGATGGGGGGACAGGGGGAGGCACTGAAGCTTTCTTT. Protein product: CASSDGGTGGGTEAFF.